The rows below give T cell receptor beta chains drawn from one sample of a study of follicular helper T cells after annual influenza vaccination. Here immunoSEQ multiplex PCR was the method, and the copy in TCRdb shows in-frame clones only, minus some. This sample yields more than 8,500 clones, of which roughly 82% are seen a single time; over 1.5% belongs to the top ten. Specimen: CXCR5+ CD38- circulating T follicular helper cells from blood, collected on the day of influenza vaccination. The receptors here all came from an adult who received the influenza vaccine. CDR3s include the opening cysteine and the closing phenylalanine or tryptophan.

len,v_gene,CDR3aa
11,TRBV30,CACNSQETQYF
15,TRBV19,CASILRAGPNYGYTF
15,TRBV5-8,CASRGRQTSSYEQYF
14,TRBV7-9,CASSFLGYYNEQFF
14,TRBV28,CAVRGSGSGETQYF
12,TRBV6-1,CASRVGVQPQHF
16,TRBV28,CASSLFSGNRVNEQFF
16,TRBV7-8,CASSRERIGENTEAFF
15,TRBV18,CASSPPTGRGNTIYF
15,TRBV18,CASSPGQALKDGYTF
13,TRBV10-3,CAISESESDTQYF
12,TRBV30,CAWSRGRSEAFF
13,TRBV27,CASSRLNQGGYTF
13,TRBV19,CASSVDGDRPQHF
15,TRBV2,CASSPGTGGNQPQHF
12,TRBV10-3,CATGQGNYGYTF
12,TRBV13,CASSIRVAEAFF
17,TRBV19,CASSPGSGQGFNQPQHF
16,TRBV7-4,CASSLARAHWGQPQHF
15,TRBV6-1,CASRPLLQGFYEQYF
18,TRBV19,CASSIAIGTGTGNQPQHF
14,TRBV11-1,CASSRTPLRDEQFF
15,TRBV5-4,CASSPGGRSTDTQYF
12,TRBV30,CAWSVAADTQYF
13,TRBV11-2,CASSLGHYNEQFF
15,TRBV18,CASSPRTGGNDEQYF
16,TRBV5-4,CASTGGGAVRNTEAFF
15,TRBV7-2,CASSLRRQGDGELFF
16,TRBV5-6,CASSWPDRDGRDEQFF
15,TRBV12-5,CASGFRQSNTGELFF
16,TRBV5-1,CASSKTGNSGANVLTF
14,TRBV6-1,CASSEGRSTDTQYF
17,TRBV18,CASSPPAGQGSTDTQYF
16,TRBV19,CASSPRQGGKSGELFF
16,TRBV28,CASARPAGEAKNIQYF
16,TRBV18,CASFPGQKQNTGELFF
14,TRBV11-3,CASSLAADYNEQFF
16,TRBV6-1,CASSEVLAGNTDTQYF
14,TRBV18,CASSSVDTNTEAFF
15,TRBV28,CASSLLGQGDPGAFF
15,TRBV6-6,CASSREGELRNTIYF